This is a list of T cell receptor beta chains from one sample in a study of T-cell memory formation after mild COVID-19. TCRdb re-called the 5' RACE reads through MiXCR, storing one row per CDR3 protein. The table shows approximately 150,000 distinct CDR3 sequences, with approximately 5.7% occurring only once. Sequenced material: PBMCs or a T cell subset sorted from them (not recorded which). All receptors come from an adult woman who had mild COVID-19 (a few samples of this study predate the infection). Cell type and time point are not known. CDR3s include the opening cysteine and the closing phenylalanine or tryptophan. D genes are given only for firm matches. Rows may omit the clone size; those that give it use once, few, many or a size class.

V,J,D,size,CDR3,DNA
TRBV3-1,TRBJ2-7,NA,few,CASSPGLYEQYF,TGTGCCAGCAGCCCCGGACTCTACGAGCAGTACTTC
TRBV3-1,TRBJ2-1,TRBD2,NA,CASSQDRVAGEQFF,TGTGCCAGCAGCCAAGATCGAGTAGCGGGTGAGCAGTTCTTC
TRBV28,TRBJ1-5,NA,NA,CASKQGLRQPQHF,TGTGCCAGCAAACAGGGTCTTCGGCAGCCCCAGCATTTT
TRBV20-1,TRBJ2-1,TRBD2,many,CSAPIKGGGAWNEQFF,TGCAGTGCTCCTATTAAAGGCGGGGGGGCCTGGAATGAGCAGTTCTTC
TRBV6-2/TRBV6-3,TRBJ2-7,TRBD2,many,CASSYTGGPVEQYF,TGTGCCAGCAGTTACACGGGAGGGCCGGTCGAGCAGTACTTC
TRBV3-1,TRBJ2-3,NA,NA,CASSPLGGTDTQYF,TGTGCCAGCAGCCCTCTCGGGGGAACAGATACGCAGTATTTT
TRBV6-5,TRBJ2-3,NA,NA,CASKTRTTPTDTQYF,TGTGCCAGCAAGACTAGGACTACCCCCACAGATACGCAGTATTTT
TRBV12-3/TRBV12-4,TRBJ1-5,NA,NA,CASSLESQNQPQHF,TGTGCCAGCAGTTTAGAATCTCAAAATCAGCCCCAGCATTTT
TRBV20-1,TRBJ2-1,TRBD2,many,CSARRIPQTSGSGNEQFF,TGCAGTGCTAGAAGGATCCCTCAGACTAGCGGGAGTGGAAATGAGCAGTTCTTC
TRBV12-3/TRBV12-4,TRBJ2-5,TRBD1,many,CASSWTGQETQYF,TGTGCCAGCAGTTGGACAGGGCAAGAGACCCAGTACTTC
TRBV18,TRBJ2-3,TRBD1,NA,CASSPGQGATDTQYF,TGTGCCAGCTCACCGGGACAGGGAGCAACAGATACGCAGTATTTT
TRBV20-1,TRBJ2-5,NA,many,CSARDPGGGWGLQETQYF,TGCAGTGCTAGAGACCCCGGGGGAGGATGGGGGCTCCAAGAGACCCAGTACTTC
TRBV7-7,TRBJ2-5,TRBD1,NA,CASSLGGQGGRGETQYF,TGTGCCAGCAGCTTAGGTGGACAGGGGGGACGTGGAGAGACCCAGTACTTC
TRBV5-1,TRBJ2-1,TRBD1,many,CASSYRDRGRSEQFF,TGCGCCAGCAGCTACCGGGACAGGGGGCGAAGTGAGCAGTTCTTC
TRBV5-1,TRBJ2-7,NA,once,CASRELGAYEQYF,TGCGCCAGCAGGGAGTTAGGAGCCTACGAGCAGTACTTC
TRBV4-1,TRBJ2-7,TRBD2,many,CASSQPTSGTHYEQYF,TGCGCCAGCAGCCAACCGACTAGCGGGACCCACTACGAGCAGTACTTC
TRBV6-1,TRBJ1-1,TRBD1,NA,CASSGGTGVNTEAFF,TGTGCCAGCAGCGGGGGGACAGGGGTAAACACTGAAGCTTTCTTT
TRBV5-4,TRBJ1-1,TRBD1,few,CASSSRDRGILNTEAFF,TGTGCCAGCAGTTCCCGGGACAGGGGGATCCTGAACACTGAAGCTTTCTTT
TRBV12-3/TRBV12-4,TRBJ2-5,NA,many,CASSMIRGWMGETQYF,TGTGCCAGCAGTATGATCCGAGGCTGGATGGGGGAGACCCAGTACTTC
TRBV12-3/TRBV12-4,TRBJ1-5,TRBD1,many,CASSWGTGVVGNQPQHF,TGTGCCAGCAGTTGGGGGACAGGGGTAGTTGGCAATCAGCCCCAGCATTTT
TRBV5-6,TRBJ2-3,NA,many,CASSRRGLSTDTQYF,TGTGCCAGCAGCCGCCGCGGACTGAGCACAGATACGCAGTATTTT
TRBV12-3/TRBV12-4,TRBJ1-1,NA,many,CASSPFGQSVTEAFF,TGTGCCAGCAGTCCTTTTGGGCAGAGTGTCACTGAAGCTTTCTTT
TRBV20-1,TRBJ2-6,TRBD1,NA,CSARKEGQGVTGANVLTF,TGCAGTGCTAGAAAGGAGGGACAGGGCGTGACTGGGGCCAACGTCCTGACTTTC
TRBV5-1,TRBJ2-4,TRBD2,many,CASSLSGGADIQYF,TGCGCCAGCAGCCTTAGCGGGGGGGCGGACATTCAGTACTTC
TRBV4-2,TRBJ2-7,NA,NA,CASSQRIGDEQYF,TGTGCCAGCAGCCAACGTATAGGGGACGAGCAGTACTTC
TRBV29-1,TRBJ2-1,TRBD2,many,CSVVHIAGARGGNEQFF,TGCAGCGTTGTCCATATAGCGGGAGCGAGAGGTGGGAATGAGCAGTTCTTC
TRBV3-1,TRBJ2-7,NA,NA,CASSQSWEQYF,TGTGCCAGCAGCCAAAGCTGGGAGCAGTACTTC
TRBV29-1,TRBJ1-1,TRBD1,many,CSARQGRTEAFF,TGCAGCGCCCGACAGGGGAGGACTGAAGCTTTCTTT
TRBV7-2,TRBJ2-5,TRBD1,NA,CASSWDRRETQYF,TGTGCCAGCAGCTGGGACAGGAGAGAGACCCAGTACTTC
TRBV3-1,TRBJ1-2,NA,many,CASSRRWGNYGYTF,TGTGCCAGCAGCAGACGGTGGGGGAACTATGGCTACACCTTC
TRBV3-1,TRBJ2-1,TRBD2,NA,CASSLLAGYTEQFF,TGTGCCAGCAGCCTCCTAGCGGGCTACACTGAGCAGTTCTTC
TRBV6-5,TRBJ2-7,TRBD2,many,CASRDGTSGRLRSYEQYF,TGTGCCAGCAGAGACGGGACTAGCGGGAGGCTTAGGAGCTACGAGCAGTACTTC
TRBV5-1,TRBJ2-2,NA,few,CASSLGDKNTGELFF,TGCGCCAGCAGCTTGGGGGACAAGAACACCGGGGAGCTGTTTTTT
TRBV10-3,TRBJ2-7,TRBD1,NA,CAISESAKDREFISSYEQYF,TGTGCCATCAGTGAGTCGGCTAAGGACAGGGAATTTATCTCCTCCTACGAGCAGTACTTC
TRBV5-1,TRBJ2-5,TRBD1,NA,CASSFTTGRETQYF,TGCGCCAGCAGTTTTACGACAGGGAGAGAGACCCAGTACTTC
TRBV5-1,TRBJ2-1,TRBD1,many,CASSPGQGRYNEQFF,TGCGCCAGCAGCCCGGGACAGGGCCGTTACAATGAGCAGTTCTTC
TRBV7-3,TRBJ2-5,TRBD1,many,CASSPQGVGETQYF,TGTGCCAGCAGCCCCCAGGGGGTTGGAGAGACCCAGTACTTC
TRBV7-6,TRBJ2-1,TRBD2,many,CASSLGGEVYNEQFF,TGTGCCAGCAGCCTGGGGGGGGAGGTCTACAATGAGCAGTTCTTC
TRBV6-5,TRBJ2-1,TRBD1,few,CASSYSIPGQGMHEQFF,TGTGCCAGCAGTTACTCGATCCCCGGACAGGGTATGCATGAGCAGTTCTTC
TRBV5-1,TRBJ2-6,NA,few,CASSLGASGANVLTF,TGCGCCAGCAGCTTGGGGGCCTCTGGGGCCAACGTCCTGACTTTC
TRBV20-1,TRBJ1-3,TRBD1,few,CSASTDRGGNTIYF,TGCAGTGCTAGCACCGACAGGGGAGGAAACACCATATATTTT
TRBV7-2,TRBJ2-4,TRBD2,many,CASSSLRGGNIQYF,TGTGCCAGCAGCTCGCTTCGGGGGGGAAACATTCAGTACTTC
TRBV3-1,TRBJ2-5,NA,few,CASSQDLTGGETQYF,TGTGCCAGCAGCCAAGATTTGACGGGCGGGGAGACCCAGTACTTC
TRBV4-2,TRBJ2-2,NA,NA,CASSQDLKGSTGELFF,TGTGCCAGCAGCCAAGATTTAAAGGGAAGCACCGGGGAGCTGTTTTTT
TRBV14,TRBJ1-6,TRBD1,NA,CASSQARTGGGYNSPLHF,TGTGCCAGCAGCCAAGCCCGGACAGGGGGCGGATATAATTCACCCCTCCACTTT
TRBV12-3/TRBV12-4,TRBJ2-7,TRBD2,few,CASSFLWTSGSYEQYF,TGTGCCAGCAGTTTTCTCTGGACTAGCGGGAGTTACGAGCAGTACTTC
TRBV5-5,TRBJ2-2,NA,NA,CASSLEWAGELFF,TGTGCCAGCAGCTTGGAGTGGGCCGGGGAGCTGTTTTTT
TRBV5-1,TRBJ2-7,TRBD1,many,CASSLVGRDRDSYEQYF,TGCGCCAGCAGCTTGGTCGGTCGGGACAGGGACTCCTACGAGCAGTACTTC
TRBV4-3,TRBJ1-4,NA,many,CASSRRTATNEKLFF,TGCGCCAGCAGCCGCCGGACAGCAACTAATGAAAAACTGTTTTTT
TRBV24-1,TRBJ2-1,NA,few,CATSDPGPQYNEQFF,TGTGCCACCAGTGATCCGGGACCCCAATACAATGAGCAGTTCTTC
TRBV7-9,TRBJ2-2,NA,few,CASSLIRAGELFF,TGTGCCAGCAGTCTTATTAGGGCCGGGGAGCTGTTTTTT
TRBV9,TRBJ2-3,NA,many,CASSVELRSTDTQYF,TGTGCCAGCAGCGTAGAATTAAGGAGCACAGATACGCAGTATTTT
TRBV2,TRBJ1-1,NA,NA,CASSGGRVAFF,TGTGCCAGCAGTGGGGGCCGGGTAGCTTTCTTT
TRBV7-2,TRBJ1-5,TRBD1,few,CASSFTGTVSNQPQHF,TGTGCCAGCAGCTTCACCGGGACAGTAAGCAATCAGCCCCAGCATTTT
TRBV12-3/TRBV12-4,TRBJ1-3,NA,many,CASTAEVGTGNTIYF,TGTGCCAGCACCGCTGAAGTGGGGACGGGAAACACCATATATTTT
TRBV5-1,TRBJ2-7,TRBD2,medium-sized,CASSYGLAGANEQYF,TGCGCCAGCAGCTACGGACTAGCGGGAGCGAATGAGCAGTACTTC